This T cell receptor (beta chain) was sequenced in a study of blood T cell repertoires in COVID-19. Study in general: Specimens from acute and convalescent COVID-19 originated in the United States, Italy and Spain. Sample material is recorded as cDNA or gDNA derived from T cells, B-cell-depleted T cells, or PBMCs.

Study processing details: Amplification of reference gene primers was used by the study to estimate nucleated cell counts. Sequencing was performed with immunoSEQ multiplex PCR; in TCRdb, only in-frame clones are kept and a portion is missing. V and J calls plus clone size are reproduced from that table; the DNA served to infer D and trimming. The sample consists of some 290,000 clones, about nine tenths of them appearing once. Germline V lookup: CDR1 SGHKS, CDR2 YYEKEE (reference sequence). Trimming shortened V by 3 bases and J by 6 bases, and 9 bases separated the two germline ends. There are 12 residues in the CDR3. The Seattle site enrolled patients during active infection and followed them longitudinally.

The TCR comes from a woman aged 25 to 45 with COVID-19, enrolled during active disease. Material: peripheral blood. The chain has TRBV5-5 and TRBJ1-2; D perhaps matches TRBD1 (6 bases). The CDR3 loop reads CASSSNRDGYTF. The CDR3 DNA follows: TGTGCCAGCAGCTCTAACAGGGATGGCTACACCTTC.